These T cell receptor beta chains were read from a single sample in a study of T-cell reconstitution after alpha-beta-depleted transplantation in children. TCRdb analysed the PCR reads with MiXCR anew, one entry per CDR3 protein. The data contain around 490,000 distinct CDR3 sequences, roughly 11% of them singletons. This sample comprised PBMCs, mostly from graft donor cells, obtained 180 days after TCRalphabeta/CD19-depleted stem cell transplant. Receptors were obtained from a female patient aged 2-15 years who had a stem cell transplant for aplastic anemia, so the T cells may come from the graft donor. Each CDR3 is given with its conserved first and last residue. Each record gives: clone size, J gene, D gene, V gene, CDR3 DNA, CDR3 protein. The D gene is left open where the match is weak. Where a row states a size, it is once, few, many or the class of an expanded clone; other rows omit it.

abundance: NA; j_gene: TRBJ1-2; d_gene: NA; v_gene: TRBV27; CDR3nt: TGTGCCAGCAGTCTTTCACCGGACGGGTTCTATGGCTACACCTTC; CDR3aa: CASSLSPDGFYGYTF
abundance: few; j_gene: TRBJ1-1; d_gene: NA; v_gene: TRBV7-9; CDR3nt: TGTGCCAGCAGCTTAGCTGTGGACACTGAAGCTTTCTTT; CDR3aa: CASSLAVDTEAFF
abundance: NA; j_gene: TRBJ1-1; d_gene: NA; v_gene: TRBV5-1; CDR3nt: TGCGCCAGCAGCTTGGCGCAAAGTGGGGGTGAAGCTTTCTTT; CDR3aa: CASSLAQSGGEAFF
abundance: NA; j_gene: TRBJ1-6; d_gene: NA; v_gene: TRBV7-8; CDR3nt: TGTGCCAGCAGCCCAGTCGGGAACTCCTATAATTCACCCCTCCACTTT; CDR3aa: CASSPVGNSYNSPLHF
abundance: many; j_gene: TRBJ2-1; d_gene: NA; v_gene: TRBV4-2; CDR3nt: TGTGCCAGCAGCCAAGATCCTTCGGGGCAAAGGTGGAATGAGCAGTTCTTC; CDR3aa: CASSQDPSGQRWNEQFF
abundance: NA; j_gene: TRBJ1-6; d_gene: TRBD1; v_gene: TRBV20-1; CDR3nt: TGCAGTGCTCTGGGACAGCCTAATTCACCCCTCCACTTT; CDR3aa: CSALGQPNSPLHF
abundance: NA; j_gene: TRBJ2-7; d_gene: TRBD1; v_gene: TRBV7-9; CDR3nt: TGTGCCAGCAGCGAGGACCGGGACAGAGGTTCCTACGAGCAGTACTTC; CDR3aa: CASSEDRDRGSYEQYF
abundance: NA; j_gene: TRBJ1-4; d_gene: NA; v_gene: TRBV4-3; CDR3nt: TGCGCCAGCAGCCAAGATACCAGGGAAGATGAAAAACTGTTTTTT; CDR3aa: CASSQDTREDEKLFF
abundance: NA; j_gene: TRBJ2-7; d_gene: NA; v_gene: TRBV15; CDR3nt: TGTGCCACCAGCAGAGATAGGAACAGCCTCTACGAGCAGTACTTC; CDR3aa: CATSRDRNSLYEQYF
abundance: few; j_gene: TRBJ2-1; d_gene: NA; v_gene: TRBV28; CDR3nt: TGTGCCAGCATTGCCCGTACCTACAATGAGCAGTTCTTC; CDR3aa: CASIARTYNEQFF
abundance: few; j_gene: TRBJ2-5; d_gene: TRBD2; v_gene: TRBV6-1; CDR3nt: TGTGCCAGCAGAGCTAGCGGGAGGGCCCCGGAGACCCAGTACTTC; CDR3aa: CASRASGRAPETQYF
abundance: few; j_gene: TRBJ2-7; d_gene: NA; v_gene: TRBV7-2; CDR3nt: TGTGCCAGCACCCAAAAGGGCGGGCTGAGCTCCTACGAGCAGTACTTC; CDR3aa: CASTQKGGLSSYEQYF
abundance: few; j_gene: TRBJ2-1; d_gene: TRBD2; v_gene: TRBV20-1; CDR3nt: TGCAGTGCGTCCGGGACTAGCGGGAGCCATGAGCAGTTCTTC; CDR3aa: CSASGTSGSHEQFF
abundance: few; j_gene: TRBJ2-7; d_gene: NA; v_gene: TRBV29-1; CDR3nt: TGCAGCGTTGAAAATCATATGACAGGCCTTAAGGGCGAGCAGTACTTC; CDR3aa: CSVENHMTGLKGEQYF
abundance: few; j_gene: TRBJ1-5; d_gene: NA; v_gene: TRBV7-9; CDR3nt: TGTGCCGAGGGGAAGTTGGATAGCAATCAGCCCCAGCATTTT; CDR3aa: CAEGKLDSNQPQHF
abundance: few; j_gene: TRBJ2-1; d_gene: TRBD1; v_gene: TRBV20-1; CDR3nt: TGCAGTGCTCTTACACCGACAGGGAGCTCCTACAATGAGCAGTTCTTC; CDR3aa: CSALTPTGSSYNEQFF
abundance: NA; j_gene: TRBJ2-5; d_gene: TRBD2; v_gene: TRBV11-2; CDR3nt: TGTGCCAGCAGCGAAACTAGCGGGTCCCAAGAGACCCAGTACTTC; CDR3aa: CASSETSGSQETQYF
abundance: NA; j_gene: TRBJ2-5; d_gene: NA; v_gene: TRBV7-8; CDR3nt: TGTGCCAGCAGCCCTTTAGGGGCTAGCCGAGAGACCCAGTACTTC; CDR3aa: CASSPLGASRETQYF
abundance: NA; j_gene: TRBJ2-1; d_gene: TRBD2; v_gene: TRBV20-1; CDR3nt: TGCAGTGGGAGTGTGCGGGAGGGCCGCAATGAGCAGTTCTTC; CDR3aa: CSGSVREGRNEQFF
abundance: many; j_gene: TRBJ2-3; d_gene: TRBD2; v_gene: TRBV27; CDR3nt: TGTGCCAGCAGTTTAATTCTAGCGGCATCCACAGATACGCAGTATTTT; CDR3aa: CASSLILAASTDTQYF
abundance: few; j_gene: TRBJ1-1; d_gene: NA; v_gene: TRBV5-6; CDR3nt: TGTGCCAGCAGCCCCCACGTCGCAGCTTTCTTT; CDR3aa: CASSPHVAAFF
abundance: few; j_gene: TRBJ2-1; d_gene: TRBD1; v_gene: TRBV10-3; CDR3nt: TGTGCCAGCTCCGGGACAGGGGTTCTTGTCGGGCAGTTCTTC; CDR3aa: CASSGTGVLVGQFF
abundance: few; j_gene: TRBJ2-2; d_gene: NA; v_gene: TRBV27; CDR3nt: TGTGCCAGCAGTTTAATGGCCGGGGAGCTGTTTTTT; CDR3aa: CASSLMAGELFF
abundance: NA; j_gene: TRBJ2-5; d_gene: TRBD1; v_gene: TRBV20-1; CDR3nt: TGCAGTGCTAGACGGACAGGGAAACAAGAGACCCAGTACTTC; CDR3aa: CSARRTGKQETQYF
abundance: few; j_gene: TRBJ1-4; d_gene: NA; v_gene: TRBV11-1; CDR3nt: TGTGCCAGCAGCTTAGATTGGGGTTCCTCCCCCAACCAAGAAAAACTGTTTTTT; CDR3aa: CASSLDWGSSPNQEKLFF